This entry lists 22 T cell receptor beta chains sequenced from one sample in a study of blood T cell repertoires in COVID-19 (dated by TCRdb to 2020 to 2021). Libraries were prepared through the immunoSEQ multiplex PCR assay. TCRdb re-hosts the immuneACCESS table, in-frame sequences only. Its copies lack some clones; in the studies checked, an unresolved V gene accounts for under half of them, and the cause for the rest is not known. This sample lists fewer than 250,000 clones; more than 75% were detected once. Roughly 17% of the sample belongs to the ten largest clones. The sequenced sample consisted of PBMCs or T cells enriched from blood (not recorded which). These receptors were collected from a woman aged 45-59 years with acute COVID-19.

The gene calls are TRBV19 and TRBJ2-1; TRBD2 agrees at 7 bases. This CDR3 has 16 residues. V gave up 3 bases and J gave up 4 bases; unmatched junction bases: 9. From germline, CDR1 is LNHDA and CDR2 SQIVND (reference sequence). The CDR3: CASSISGGSPYNEQFF. CDR3 sequence (DNA): TGTGCCAGTAGTATCAGCGGCGGGAGCCCTTACAATGAGCAGTTCTTC. Full variable domain (missing parts from reference TRBV19 and TRBJ2-1): DGGITQSPKYLFRKEGQNVTLSCEQNLNHDAMYWYRQDPGQGLRLIYYSQIVNDFQKGDIAEGYSVSREKKESFPLTVTSAQKNPTAFYLCASSISGGSPYNEQFFGPGTRLTVL.

The J gene is TRBJ1-3, the V gene TRBV28; 7 positions agree with TRBD1. This CDR3 is built from 15 residues. Looked up from germline, CDR1 is MDHEN and CDR2 is SYDVKM. V gave up 7 bases and J gave up 1 base; unmatched junction bases: 7. DNA for the CDR3: TGTGCCAGCAACTGGAGACAGGGTTCTGGAAACACCATATATTTT. It yields the protein CASNWRQGSGNTIYF.

The chain combines TRBV28 with TRBJ2-1, with unresolved D. The CDR3 loop spans 12 amino acids. V was pared by 4 bases and J by 8 bases, with 9 bases between. In germline, CDR1 is MDHEN, CDR2 SYDVKM. DNA for the CDR3: TGTGCCAGCAGTTCTCAATCGGATGAGCAGTTCTTC. This encodes CASSSQSDEQFF.

The rearrangement uses TRBV19 and TRBJ2-1, with 8 bases matching TRBD2. Per the germline V gene, CDR1 is LNHDA and CDR2 is SQIVND (reference sequence). This CDR3 has 15 residues. Losses at the gene ends were 5 bases for V and 9 bases for J; bases not matched to a gene: 12. CDR3 coding DNA: TGTGCCAGTAGTTATACGGCGGGGGGACGGGGTGAGCAGTTCTTC. Its translation: CASSYTAGGRGEQFF.

This chain joins TRBV6-2 or TRBV6-3 and TRBJ1-2; D ambiguous. The germline V and J ends were trimmed by 0 bases and 0 bases, with 8 bases remaining between them. CDR3 length: 15 residues. Germline V gene data show CDR1 as MNHEY and CDR2 as SVGEGT. The CDR3 DNA follows: TGTGCCAGCAGTTACTCGATTGCAGCTAACTATGGCTACACCTTC. This gives the protein CASSYSIAANYGYTF.

The chain has TRBV7-9 and TRBJ1-1, with 7 positions matching TRBD1. V lost 5 bases and J lost 7; bases outside the gene matches: 10. CDR1 SEHNR and CDR2 FQNEAQ come from the germline V gene (reference sequence). The CDR3 length is 14 residues. The CDR3, as DNA: TGTGCCAGCAGCAGCCAGGACGGGACAGTTGAAGCTTTCTTT. Its translation: CASSSQDGTVEAFF.

To note about this clone: At one boundary the junction diverges from the germline segment, which might be a read error. This chain joins TRBV4-1 and TRBJ2-7; 9 nucleotides align to TRBD2. Germline CDR1 is MGHRA and CDR2 is YSYEKL. CDR3 length: 16 amino acids. The CDR3 DNA reads as TGCGCCAGCAGCCAAGGGTGGGCTAGCGGGGTGCGCCGATTAGATTTC. Translating gives CASSQGWASGVRRLDF.

V and J are TRBV28 and TRBJ1-2; D is unclear. Germline V gene sequence: CDR1 MDHEN, CDR2 SYDVKM. V lost 1 base, J lost 5 bases, and 14 bases lay in between. The CDR3 has 15 amino acids. CDR3 in DNA: TGTGCCAGCAGTTTATACGTTCCAAGCGGGTATGGCTACACCTTC. Its protein is CASSLYVPSGYGYTF.

V gene TRBV19 combines with J gene TRBJ2-1, with D tentatively TRBD1 (5 bases). Per germline, CDR1 LNHDA and CDR2 SQIVND (reference sequence). This CDR3 has 13 residues. The V and J ends lost 0 bases and 5 bases respectively, with 5 bases between them. CDR3 sequence (DNA): TGTGCCAGTAGTATAGACAGGGACAATGAGCAGTTCTTC. It encodes CASSIDRDNEQFF.

In this sample, this clone turned up once. This chain links TRBV28 with TRBJ1-1, with TRBD1 matching over 9 bases. The CDR3 consists of 13 residues. Germline CDR1 and CDR2: MDHEN and SYDVKM. With 6 bases clipped from V and 3 bases from J, the junction kept 2 bases outside the gene matches. The CDR3 DNA follows: TGTGCCAGCAGGACAGGGGGGGACACTGAAGCTTTCTTT. This gives the protein CASRTGGDTEAFF.

This clone has more than one count but fewer than ten. The chain recombines TRBV9 with TRBJ1-4; no reliable D call. Germline CDR1 is SGDLS and CDR2 is YYNGEE. V lost 0 bases, J lost 1 base, and 13 bases lay in between. The CDR3 covers 17 residues. CDR3 sequence (DNA): TGTGCCAGCAGCGTAGGAAAGGAGAAAAAAACTAATGAAAAACTGTTTTTT. It codes for CASSVGKEKKTNEKLFF.

V and J are TRBV11-3 and TRBJ2-5; TRBD2 matches at 11 bases. Germline trimming cut 5 bases from V and 2 bases from J; bases unmatched to any gene: 10. The CDR3 is made up of 17 amino acids. Per the germline V gene, CDR1 is SGHNT and CDR2 is YENEEA. The CDR3: CASSPIAGGFYQETQYF. CDR3 coding DNA: TGTGCCAGCAGCCCCATAGCGGGGGGGTTCTATCAAGAGACCCAGTACTTC.

The chain links TRBV2 to TRBJ2-5; D not certain. This CDR3 has 14 amino acids. V lost 0 bases, J lost 3 bases, and 8 bases lay in between. CDR1 SNHLY and CDR2 FYNNEI come from the germline V gene. The DNA for the CDR3 is TGTGCCAGCAGTGAAGCTCCGGGTAAAGAGACCCAGTACTTC. This encodes CASSEAPGKETQYF.

V gene TRBV27 combines with J gene TRBJ1-2; 11 nucleotides agree with TRBD1. This CDR3 comprises 15 residues. The germline gives CDR1 MNHEY, CDR2 SMNVEV (reference sequence). Trimming removed 6 bases from V and 4 bases from J; junction bases left unmatched: 7. Here the CDR3 DNA reads TGTGCCAGCAGCTACCGGACAGGGGGCCCCTATGGCTACACCTTC. It specifies CASSYRTGGPYGYTF.

This clone was counted a few times. V gene TRBV2 combines with J gene TRBJ2-1; possible D gene TRBD1, 6 bases. The CDR3 consists of 15 residues. V lost 3 bases and J lost 4, with 13 bases in between. Germline V gene data show CDR1 as SNHLY and CDR2 as FYNNEI. CDR3 bases: TGTGCCAGCAGTGACGAGCAGGGGAGTTACAATGAGCAGTTCTTC. This gives the protein CASSDEQGSYNEQFF.

This rearrangement joins TRBV5-5 to TRBJ1-2; tentative D call: TRBD1 (6 bases). Trimming removed 4 bases from V and 8 bases from J, with 15 bases in between. The CDR3 has 13 amino acids. CDR1 SGHKS and CDR2 YYEKEE come from the germline V gene (reference sequence). The CDR3, as DNA: TGTGCCAGCAGCGCCCGGGCCCAGGGGGGCTACACCTTC. Residues: CASSARAQGGYTF.

This clone was detected once. This rearrangement joins TRBV3-1 (or the pseudogene TRBV3-2) to TRBJ1-1; 8 positions agree with TRBD1. The CDR3 covers 13 residues. Looked up from germline, CDR1 is LGHDT and CDR2 is YNNKEL (reference sequence). With V trimmed by 4 bases and J by 6 bases, 4 bases remained unmatched. CDR3 sequence: CASSLTTGAEAFF. CDR3 in DNA: TGTGCCAGCAGCCTAACGACAGGGGCTGAAGCTTTCTTT.

V is TRBV5-1 and J is TRBJ1-6; 7 nucleotides line up with TRBD1. The trim removed 0 bases at V and 8 bases at J, leaving 5 bases unmatched. This CDR3 has 15 residues. The germline V gene encodes CDR1 SGHRS and CDR2 YFSETQ. This CDR3 is CASSLDRGVDSPLHF. DNA for the CDR3: TGCGCCAGCAGCTTGGACAGGGGAGTTGATTCACCCCTCCACTTT.

The V and J genes are TRBV9 and TRBJ1-6, with D possibly TRBD1 on 6 matching bases. This CDR3 is 14 amino acids long. Trimming took 0 bases from V and 10 from J, leaving 11 bases between them. The germline V gene encodes CDR1 SGDLS and CDR2 YYNGEE. For the CDR3, the DNA is TGTGCCAGCAGCGTAGGACAGGACGACTCACCCCTCCACTTT. This gives the protein CASSVGQDDSPLHF.

The V call is TRBV5-1, the J call TRBJ2-1; 7 bases map to TRBD2. Trimming took 2 bases from V and 0 from J; bases not matched to a gene: 2. Germline loops: CDR1 SGHRS, CDR2 YFSETQ. CDR3 length equals 15 residues. CDR3 bases: TGCGCCAGCAGCTTCGGGGAGGGCTCCTACAATGAGCAGTTCTTC. Amino acids: CASSFGEGSYNEQFF.

This clone was counted only a few times. The chain recombines TRBV2 with TRBJ2-3; 7 positions match TRBD1. J gave up 1 base and V 6 bases, and 4 bases lay outside the gene matches. The CDR3 spans 14 residues. From germline, CDR1 is SNHLY and CDR2 FYNNEI. The chain's CDR3 is CASRAGQGTDTQYF. The DNA for the CDR3 is TGTGCCAGCAGGGCCGGACAGGGCACAGATACGCAGTATTTT.

The chain recombines TRBV2 with TRBJ1-6, with D possibly matching TRBD1 (5 bases). The CDR3 is made up of 14 amino acids. Germline CDR1 is SNHLY and CDR2 is FYNNEI. Trimming took 0 bases from V and 9 from J, leaving 9 bases between them. CDR3 protein: CASSEARQLSPLHF. The CDR3, as DNA: TGTGCCAGCAGTGAAGCCAGACAGCTTTCACCCCTCCACTTT.